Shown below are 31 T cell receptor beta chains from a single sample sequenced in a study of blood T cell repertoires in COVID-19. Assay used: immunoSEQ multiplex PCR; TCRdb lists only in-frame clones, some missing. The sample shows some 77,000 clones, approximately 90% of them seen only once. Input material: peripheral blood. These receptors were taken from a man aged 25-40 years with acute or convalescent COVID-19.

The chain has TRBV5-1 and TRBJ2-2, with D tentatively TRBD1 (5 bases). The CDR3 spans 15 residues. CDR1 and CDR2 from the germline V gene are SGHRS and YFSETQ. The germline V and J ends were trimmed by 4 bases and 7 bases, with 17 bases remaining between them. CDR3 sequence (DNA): TGCGCCAGCAGCCTAAGGGGCCCAGGAAACGGGGAGCTGTTTTTT. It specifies CASSLRGPGNGELFF.

CDR3 DNA: TGTGCCAGCAGAGACTCTGGACAGGGGCACACTGAAGCTTTCTTT. Translated: CASRDSGQGHTEAFF. The chain recombines TRBV28 with TRBJ1-1, with TRBD1 matching 9 bases. The V segment lost 6 bases and the J segment 3 bases; nucleotides outside the gene matches: 8. Germline CDR1 MDHEN, CDR2 SYDVKM. The CDR3 is 15 residues long.

CDR3 in amino acids: CASSATGNTEAFF. CDR3 DNA: TGTGCCAGCTCCGCGACAGGGAACACTGAAGCTTTCTTT. The chain employs TRBV18 and TRBJ1-1, with D possibly being TRBD1 (6 bases). Germline values: CDR1 KGHSH, CDR2 LQKENI. Trimming took off 6 bases at V and 1 base at J, with 9 bases between the two ends. This CDR3 spans 13 amino acids.

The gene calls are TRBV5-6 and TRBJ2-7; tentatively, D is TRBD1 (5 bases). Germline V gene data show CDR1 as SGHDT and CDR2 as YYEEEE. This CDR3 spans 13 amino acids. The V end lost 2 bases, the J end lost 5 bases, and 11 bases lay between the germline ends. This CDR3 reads CASSLRQSHEQYF. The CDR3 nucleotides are TGTGCCAGCAGCTTACGACAGTCCCACGAGCAGTACTTC.

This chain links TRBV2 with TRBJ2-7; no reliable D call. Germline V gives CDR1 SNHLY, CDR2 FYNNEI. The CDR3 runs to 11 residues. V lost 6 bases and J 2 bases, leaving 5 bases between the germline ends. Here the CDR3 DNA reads TGTGCCAGCAGGGCAGCCTACGAGCAGTACTTC. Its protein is CASRAAYEQYF.

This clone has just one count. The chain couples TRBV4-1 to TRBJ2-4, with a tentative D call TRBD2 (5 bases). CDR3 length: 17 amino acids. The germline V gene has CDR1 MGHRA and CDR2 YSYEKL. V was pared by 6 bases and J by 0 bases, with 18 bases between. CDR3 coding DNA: TGCGCCAGCAGTGCGTACCCTATGGGAGTAGCCAAAAACATTCAGTACTTC. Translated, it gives CASSAYPMGVAKNIQYF.

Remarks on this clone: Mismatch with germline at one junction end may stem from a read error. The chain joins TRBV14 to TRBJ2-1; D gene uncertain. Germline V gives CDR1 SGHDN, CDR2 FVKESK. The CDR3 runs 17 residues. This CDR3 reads CASSLGSGPLGGNEQFF. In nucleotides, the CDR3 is TGTGCCAGCAGCCTCGGAAGTGGTCCCTTAGGCGGCAATGAGCAATTCTTC.

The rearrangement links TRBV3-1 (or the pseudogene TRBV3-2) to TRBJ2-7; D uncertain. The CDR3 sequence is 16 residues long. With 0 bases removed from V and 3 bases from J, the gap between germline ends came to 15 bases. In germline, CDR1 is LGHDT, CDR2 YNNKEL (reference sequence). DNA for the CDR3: TGTGCCAGCAGCCAAGATTCGTACCACAGATACTACGAGCAGTACTTC. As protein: CASSQDSYHRYYEQYF.

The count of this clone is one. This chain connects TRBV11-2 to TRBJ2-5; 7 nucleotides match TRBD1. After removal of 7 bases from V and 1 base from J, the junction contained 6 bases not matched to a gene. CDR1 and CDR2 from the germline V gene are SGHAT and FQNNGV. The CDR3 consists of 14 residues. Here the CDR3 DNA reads TGTGCCAGCACCCACTACAGGGGCCAAGAGACCCAGTACTTC. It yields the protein CASTHYRGQETQYF.

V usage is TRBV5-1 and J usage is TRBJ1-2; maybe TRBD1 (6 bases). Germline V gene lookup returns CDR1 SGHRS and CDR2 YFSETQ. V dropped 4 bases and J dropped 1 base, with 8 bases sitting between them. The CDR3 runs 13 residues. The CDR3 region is CASSTDSNYGYTF. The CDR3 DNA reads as TGCGCCAGCAGCACGGACAGTAACTATGGCTACACCTTC.

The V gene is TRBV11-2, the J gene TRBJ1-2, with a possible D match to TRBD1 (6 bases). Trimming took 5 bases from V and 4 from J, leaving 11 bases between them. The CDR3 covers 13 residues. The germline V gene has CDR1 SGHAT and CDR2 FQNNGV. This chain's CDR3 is CASSKGVFYGYTF. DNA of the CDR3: TGTGCCAGCAGCAAGGGGGTCTTCTATGGCTACACCTTC.

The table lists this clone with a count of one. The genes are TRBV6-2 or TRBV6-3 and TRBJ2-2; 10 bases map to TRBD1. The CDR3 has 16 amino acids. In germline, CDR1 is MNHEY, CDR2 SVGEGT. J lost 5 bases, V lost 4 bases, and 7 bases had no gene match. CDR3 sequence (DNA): TGTGCCAGCAGTTCCCCGACAGGGGGCGGAACCGGGGAGCTGTTTTTT. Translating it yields CASSSPTGGGTGELFF.

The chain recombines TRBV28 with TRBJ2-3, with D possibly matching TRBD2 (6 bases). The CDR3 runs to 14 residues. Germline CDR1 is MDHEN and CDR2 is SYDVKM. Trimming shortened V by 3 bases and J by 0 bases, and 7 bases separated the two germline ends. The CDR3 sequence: CASSFLASTDTQYF. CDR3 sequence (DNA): TGTGCCAGCAGTTTTCTAGCGAGCACAGATACGCAGTATTTT.

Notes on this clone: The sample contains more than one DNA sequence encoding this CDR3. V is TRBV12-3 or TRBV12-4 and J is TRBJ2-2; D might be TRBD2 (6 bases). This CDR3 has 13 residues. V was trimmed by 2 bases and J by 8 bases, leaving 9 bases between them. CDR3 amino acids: CASSLRGTGELFF. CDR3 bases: TGTGCCAGCAGTTTACGGGGGACTGGGGAGCTGTTTTTT.

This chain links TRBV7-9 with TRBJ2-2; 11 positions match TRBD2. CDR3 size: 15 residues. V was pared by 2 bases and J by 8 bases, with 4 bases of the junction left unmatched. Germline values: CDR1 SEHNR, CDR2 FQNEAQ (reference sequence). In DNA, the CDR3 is TGTGCCAGCAGCTTACATACTAGCGGGAGAGGGGAGCTGTTTTTT. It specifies CASSLHTSGRGELFF.

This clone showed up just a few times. The CDR3 DNA reads as TGTGCCAGCAGCCCCGGTTACTATGGCTACACCTTC. Amino acid sequence: CASSPGYYGYTF. The gene calls are TRBV3-1 (or the pseudogene TRBV3-2) and TRBJ1-2; no clear D gene. This CDR3 contains 12 residues. Germline assignment: CDR1 LGHDT and CDR2 YNNKEL (reference sequence). Between the trimmed V and J ends, which lost 4 bases and 3 bases, there was a span of 6 bases.

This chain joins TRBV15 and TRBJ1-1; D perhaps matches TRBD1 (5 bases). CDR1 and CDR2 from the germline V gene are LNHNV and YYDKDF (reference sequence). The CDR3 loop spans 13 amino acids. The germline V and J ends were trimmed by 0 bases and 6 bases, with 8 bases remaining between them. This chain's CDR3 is CATSRERGAEAFF. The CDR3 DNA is TGTGCCACCAGCAGAGAAAGGGGCGCTGAAGCTTTCTTT.

CDR3 nucleotide sequence: TGTGCCAGCAGAGGGACAGGGTATGAAAAACTGTTTTTT. Amino acids: CASRGTGYEKLFF. The rearrangement uses TRBV6-5 and TRBJ1-4; the match to TRBD1 covers 9 bases. The germline CDR1 and CDR2 sequences are MNHEY and SVGAGI. Unmatched junction bases numbered 2, after V lost 6 bases and J lost 6 bases. This CDR3 contains 13 residues.

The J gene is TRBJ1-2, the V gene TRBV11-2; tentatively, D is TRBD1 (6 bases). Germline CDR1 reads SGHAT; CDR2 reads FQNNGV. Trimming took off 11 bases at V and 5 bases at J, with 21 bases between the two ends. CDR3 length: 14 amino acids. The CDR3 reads CAVLPYRERYGYTF. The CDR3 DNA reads TGTGCCGTCCTACCATACAGGGAACGGTATGGCTACACCTTC.

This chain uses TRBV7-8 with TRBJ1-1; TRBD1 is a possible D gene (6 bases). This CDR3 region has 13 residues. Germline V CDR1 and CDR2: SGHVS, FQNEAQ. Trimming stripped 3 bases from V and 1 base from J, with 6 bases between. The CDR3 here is CASSLTGNTEAFF. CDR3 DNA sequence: TGTGCCAGCAGCTTGACAGGGAACACTGAAGCTTTCTTT.

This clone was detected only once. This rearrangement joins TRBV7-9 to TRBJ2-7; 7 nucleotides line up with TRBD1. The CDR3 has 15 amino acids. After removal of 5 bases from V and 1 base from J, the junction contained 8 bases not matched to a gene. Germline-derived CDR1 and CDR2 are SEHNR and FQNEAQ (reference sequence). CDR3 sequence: CASSTGTAVSYEQYF. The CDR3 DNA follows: TGTGCCAGCAGCACAGGGACAGCCGTTTCCTACGAGCAGTACTTC. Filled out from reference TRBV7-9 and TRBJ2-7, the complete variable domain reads DTGVSQNPRHKITKRGQNVTFRCDPISEHNRLYWYRQTLGQGPEFLTYFQNEAQLEKSRLLSDRFSAERPKGSFSTLEIQRTEQGDSAMYLCASSTGTAVSYEQYFGPGTRLTVT.

Here the CDR3 DNA reads TGTGCCAGCAGTTTTACTCCCGGGTCCTACTATGGCTACACCTTC. It specifies CASSFTPGSYYGYTF. This sequence joins TRBV28 and TRBJ1-2; D not resolved. The CDR3 runs 15 residues. V was cut by 3 bases and J by 3 bases, with 14 bases left in between. Germline V CDR1 and CDR2: MDHEN, SYDVKM.

CDR3 coding DNA: TGTGCCAGCAGCAAAGGGCTAGCGGGAGCGGAAGAGCAGTACTTC. Translating it yields CASSKGLAGAEEQYF. The chain carries TRBV4-2 and TRBJ2-7; 10 bases are shared with TRBD2. CDR3 size: 15 residues. Germline V gene sequence: CDR1 LGHNA, CDR2 YNFKEQ. The J segment lost 7 bases and the V segment lost 5 bases, leaving 11 bases of the junction unmatched.

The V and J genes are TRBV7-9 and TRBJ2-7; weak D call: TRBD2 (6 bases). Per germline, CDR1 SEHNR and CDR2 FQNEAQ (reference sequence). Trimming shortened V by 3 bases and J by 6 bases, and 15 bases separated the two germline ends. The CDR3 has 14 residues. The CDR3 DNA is TGTGCCAGCAGCTTGGGGGGTCCGGGACTCGAGCAGTACTTC. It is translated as CASSLGGPGLEQYF.

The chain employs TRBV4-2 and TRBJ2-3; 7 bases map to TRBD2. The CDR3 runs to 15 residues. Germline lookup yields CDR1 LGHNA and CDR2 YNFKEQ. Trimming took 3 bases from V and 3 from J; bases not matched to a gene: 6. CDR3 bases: TGTGCCAGCAGCCAGGCTAGCGGAACGACAGATACGCAGTATTTT. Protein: CASSQASGTTDTQYF.

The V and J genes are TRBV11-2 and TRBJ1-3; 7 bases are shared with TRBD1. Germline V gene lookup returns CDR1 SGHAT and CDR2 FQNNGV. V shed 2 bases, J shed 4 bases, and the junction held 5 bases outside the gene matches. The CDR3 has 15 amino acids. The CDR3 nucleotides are TGTGCCAGCAGCTTAACGACAGGGAACGGAAACACCATATATTTT. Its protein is CASSLTTGNGNTIYF.

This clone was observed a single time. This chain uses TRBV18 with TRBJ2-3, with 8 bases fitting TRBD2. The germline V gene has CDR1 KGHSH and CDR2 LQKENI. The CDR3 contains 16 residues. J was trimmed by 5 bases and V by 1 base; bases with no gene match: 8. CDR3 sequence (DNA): TGTGCCAGCTCACCACGGGTAGCGGGACAAGTAGATACGCAGTATTTT. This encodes CASSPRVAGQVDTQYF. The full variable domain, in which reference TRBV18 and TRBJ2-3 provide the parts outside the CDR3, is NAGVMQNPRHLVRRRGQEARLRCSPMKGHSHVYWYRQLPEEGLKFMVYLQKENIIDESGMPKERFSAEFPKEGPSILRIQQVVRGDSAAYFCASSPRVAGQVDTQYFGPGTRLTVL.

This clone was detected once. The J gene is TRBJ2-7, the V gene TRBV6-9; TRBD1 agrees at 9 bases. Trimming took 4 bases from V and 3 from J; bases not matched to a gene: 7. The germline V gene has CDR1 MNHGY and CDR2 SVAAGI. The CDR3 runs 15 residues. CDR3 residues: CASSSPGQGVYEQYF. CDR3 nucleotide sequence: TGTGCCAGCAGTTCCCCGGGACAGGGAGTCTACGAGCAGTACTTC.

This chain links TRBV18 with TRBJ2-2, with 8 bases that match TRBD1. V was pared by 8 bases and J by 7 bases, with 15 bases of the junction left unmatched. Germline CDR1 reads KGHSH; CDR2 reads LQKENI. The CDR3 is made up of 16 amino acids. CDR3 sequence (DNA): TGTGCCAGCCGATCCCAGCGACAGGGGATGAGCGGGGAGCTGTTTTTT. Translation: CASRSQRQGMSGELFF.

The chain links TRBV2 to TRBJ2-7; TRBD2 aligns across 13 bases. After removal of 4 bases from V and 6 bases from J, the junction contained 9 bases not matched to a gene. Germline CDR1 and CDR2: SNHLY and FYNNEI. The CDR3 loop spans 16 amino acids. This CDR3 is CASSAGLAGRVIEQYF. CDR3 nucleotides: TGTGCCAGCAGTGCGGGACTAGCGGGAAGGGTGATCGAGCAGTACTTC.

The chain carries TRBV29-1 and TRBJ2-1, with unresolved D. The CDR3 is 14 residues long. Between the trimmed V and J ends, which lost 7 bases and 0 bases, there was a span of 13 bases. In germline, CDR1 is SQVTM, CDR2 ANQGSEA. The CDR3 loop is CSAPGSLSYNEQFF. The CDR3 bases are TGCAGCGCCCCCGGGTCACTCTCCTACAATGAGCAGTTCTTC.